Listed here is a single T cell receptor beta chain. Other DNA sequences from this sample encode an identical CDR3 as well. The record originates from a study of shared clonotypes between healthy human individuals. Data came from immunoSEQ multiplex PCR; TCRdb stores just in-frame clones and leaves some out. The data contain about 800,000 clones, 95% to 97% of them singletons. Naive-designated CD8 cells lacked CD45RO, were positively enriched for CCR7, and omitted terminally differentiated effector memory CD45RA+ cells. Donors were Caucasian adults residing in Nashville, Tennessee, USA. Trimming cost V 5 bases and J 6 bases, with 15 bases left between them. From germline, CDR1 is SGHVS and CDR2 FNYEAQ. The CDR3 length is 14 residues.

V and J are TRBV7-6 and TRBJ2-3, with D perhaps given as TRBD1 or TRBD2 (5 bases each). The sequence was obtained from a man under 40 in good health. The sample taken for sequencing was naive CD8+ T cells sorted from blood. The CDR3 bases are TGTGCCAGCAGCCTAGGGGCCGGGGCGGATACGCAGTATTTT. Amino acids: CASSLGAGADTQYF. The variable domain in full, completed from reference TRBV7-6 and TRBJ2-3, reads GAGVSQSPRYKVTKRGQDVALRCDPISGHVSLYWYRQALGQGPEFLTYFNYEAQQDKSGLPNDRFSAERPEGSISTLTIQRTEQRDSAMYRCASSLGAGADTQYFGPGTRLTVL.